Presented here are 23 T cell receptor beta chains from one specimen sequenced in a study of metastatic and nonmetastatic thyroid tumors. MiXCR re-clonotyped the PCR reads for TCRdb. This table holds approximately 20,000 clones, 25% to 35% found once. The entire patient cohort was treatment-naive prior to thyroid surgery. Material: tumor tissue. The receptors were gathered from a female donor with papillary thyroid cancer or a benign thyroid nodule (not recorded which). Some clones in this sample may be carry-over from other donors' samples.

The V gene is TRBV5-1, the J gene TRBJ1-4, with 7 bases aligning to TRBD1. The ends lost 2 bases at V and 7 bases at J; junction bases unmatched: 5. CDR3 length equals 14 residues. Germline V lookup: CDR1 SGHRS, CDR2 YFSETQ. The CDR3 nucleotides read TGCGCCAGCAGCTTCGGGACAGTGCCTGAAAAACTGTTTTTT. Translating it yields CASSFGTVPEKLFF.

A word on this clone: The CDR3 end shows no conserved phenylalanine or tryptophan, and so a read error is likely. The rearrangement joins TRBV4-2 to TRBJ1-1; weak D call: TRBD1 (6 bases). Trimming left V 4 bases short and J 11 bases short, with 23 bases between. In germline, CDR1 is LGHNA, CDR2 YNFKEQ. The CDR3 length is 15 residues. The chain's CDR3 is CASSPSSGTLGLAFS. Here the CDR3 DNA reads TGTGCCAGCAGCCCGTCCAGCGGGACACTCGGGCTGGCTTTCTCT.

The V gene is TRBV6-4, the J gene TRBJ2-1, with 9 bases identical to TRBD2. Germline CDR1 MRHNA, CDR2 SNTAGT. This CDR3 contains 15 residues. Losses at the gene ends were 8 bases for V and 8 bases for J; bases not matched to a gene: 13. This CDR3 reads CASSKGASGIYEQFF. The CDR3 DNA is TGTGCCAGCTCTAAGGGGGCTAGCGGGATCTATGAGCAGTTCTTC.

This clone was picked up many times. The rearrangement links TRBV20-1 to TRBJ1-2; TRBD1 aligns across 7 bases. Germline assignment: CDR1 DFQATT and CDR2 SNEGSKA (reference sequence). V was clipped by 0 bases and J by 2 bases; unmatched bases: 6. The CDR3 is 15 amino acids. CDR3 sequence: CSARDLTGRNYGYTF. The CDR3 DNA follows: TGCAGTGCTAGAGACCTGACAGGGAGGAACTATGGCTACACCTTC.

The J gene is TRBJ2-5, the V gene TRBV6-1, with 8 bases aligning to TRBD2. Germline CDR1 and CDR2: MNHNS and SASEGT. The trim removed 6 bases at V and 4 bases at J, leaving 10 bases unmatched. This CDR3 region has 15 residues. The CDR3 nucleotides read TGTGCCAGCAGATGGGGACTAGGAGGGGCAGAGACCCAGTACTTC. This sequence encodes CASRWGLGGAETQYF.

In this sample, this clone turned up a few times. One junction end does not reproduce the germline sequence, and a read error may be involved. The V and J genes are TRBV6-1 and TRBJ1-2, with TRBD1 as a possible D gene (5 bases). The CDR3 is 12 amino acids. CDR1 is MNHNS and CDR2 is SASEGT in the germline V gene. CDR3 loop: CASSGTGAGHTF. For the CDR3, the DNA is TGTGCCAGCAGTGGTACAGGTGCTGGCCACACCTTC.

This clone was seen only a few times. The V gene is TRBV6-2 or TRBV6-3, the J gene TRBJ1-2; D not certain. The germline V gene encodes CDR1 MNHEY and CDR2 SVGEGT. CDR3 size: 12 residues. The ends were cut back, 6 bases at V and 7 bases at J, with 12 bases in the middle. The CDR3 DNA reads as TGTGCCAGCAGGCCACGTGGCGGTGGCTACACCTTC. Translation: CASRPRGGGYTF.

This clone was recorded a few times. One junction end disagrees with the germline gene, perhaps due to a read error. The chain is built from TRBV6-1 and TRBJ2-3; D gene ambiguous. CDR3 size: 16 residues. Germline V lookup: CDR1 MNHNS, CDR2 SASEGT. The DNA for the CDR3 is TGTACCAGCAGTGGGGTTTGGGGAACATCCAAAGATACGCAGTATTTT. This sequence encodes CTSSGVWGTSKDTQYF.

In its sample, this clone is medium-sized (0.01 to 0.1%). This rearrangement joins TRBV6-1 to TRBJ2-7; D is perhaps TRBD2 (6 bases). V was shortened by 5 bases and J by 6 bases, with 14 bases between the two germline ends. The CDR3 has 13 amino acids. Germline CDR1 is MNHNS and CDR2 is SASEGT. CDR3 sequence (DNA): TGTGCCAGCAGTACCCGGGACTCCACCGAGCAGTACTTC. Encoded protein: CASSTRDSTEQYF.

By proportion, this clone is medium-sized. The CDR3 here is CASIGGRVYNEQFF. The CDR3 nucleotides read TGTGCCAGCATTGGCGGGCGCGTTTACAATGAGCAGTTCTTC. V and J are TRBV25-1 and TRBJ2-1, with D possibly matching TRBD2 (5 bases). CDR1 is MGHDK, CDR2 SYGVNS, per germline. This CDR3 spans 14 amino acids. The V end lost 7 bases, the J end lost 4 bases, and 14 bases lay between the germline ends.

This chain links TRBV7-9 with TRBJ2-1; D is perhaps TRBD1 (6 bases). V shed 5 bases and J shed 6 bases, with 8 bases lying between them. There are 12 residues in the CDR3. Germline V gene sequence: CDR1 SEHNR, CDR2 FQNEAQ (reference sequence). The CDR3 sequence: CASSRGFNEQFF. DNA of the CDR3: TGTGCCAGCAGCAGGGGGTTCAATGAGCAGTTCTTC. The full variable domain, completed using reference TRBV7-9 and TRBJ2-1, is DTGVSQNPRHKITKRGQNVTFRCDPISEHNRLYWYRQTLGQGPEFLTYFQNEAQLEKSRLLSDRFSAERPKGSFSTLEIQRTEQGDSAMYLCASSRGFNEQFFGPGTRLTVL.

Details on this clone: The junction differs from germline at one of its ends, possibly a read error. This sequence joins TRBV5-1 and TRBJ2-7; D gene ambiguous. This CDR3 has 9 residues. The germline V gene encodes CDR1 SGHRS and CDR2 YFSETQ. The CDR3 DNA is TGCGCCAGCAGCTTGGAGCGGTACTTC. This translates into CASSLERYF.

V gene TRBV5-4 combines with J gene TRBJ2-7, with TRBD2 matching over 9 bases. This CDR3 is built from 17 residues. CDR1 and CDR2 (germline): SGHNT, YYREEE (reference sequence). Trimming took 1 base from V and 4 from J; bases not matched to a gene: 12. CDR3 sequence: CASSLILAGSGAYEQYF. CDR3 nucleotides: TGTGCCAGCAGCTTGATCCTAGCGGGAAGTGGGGCATACGAGCAGTACTTC. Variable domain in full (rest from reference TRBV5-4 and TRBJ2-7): ETGVTQSPTHLIKTRGQQVTLRCSSQSGHNTVSWYQQALGQGPQFIFQYYREEENGRGNFPPRFSGLQFPNYSSELNVNALELDDSALYLCASSLILAGSGAYEQYFGPGTRLTVT.

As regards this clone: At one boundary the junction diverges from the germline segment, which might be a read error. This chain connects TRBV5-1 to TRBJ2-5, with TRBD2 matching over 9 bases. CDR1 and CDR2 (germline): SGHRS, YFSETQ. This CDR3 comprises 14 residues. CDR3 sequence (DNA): TGCGCCAGCAGCCCGACTAGCGGCCAAGATACCCAGTACTTC. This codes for CASSPTSGQDTQYF.

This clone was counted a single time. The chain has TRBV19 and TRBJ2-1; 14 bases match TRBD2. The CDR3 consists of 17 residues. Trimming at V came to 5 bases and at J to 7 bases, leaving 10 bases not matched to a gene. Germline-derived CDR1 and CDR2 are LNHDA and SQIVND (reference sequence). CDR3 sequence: CASSARLAGGYRNEQFF. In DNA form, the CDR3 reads TGTGCCAGTAGTGCTAGACTAGCGGGAGGGTACCGAAATGAGCAGTTCTTC.

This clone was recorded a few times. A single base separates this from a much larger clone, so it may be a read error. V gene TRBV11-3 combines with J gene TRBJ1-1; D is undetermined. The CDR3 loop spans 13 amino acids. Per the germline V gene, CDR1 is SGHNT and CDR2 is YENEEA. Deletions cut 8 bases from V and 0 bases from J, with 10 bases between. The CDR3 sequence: CASGQVMNTEAFF. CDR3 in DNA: TGTGCCAGCGGGCAGGTAATGAACACTGAAGCTTTCTTT.

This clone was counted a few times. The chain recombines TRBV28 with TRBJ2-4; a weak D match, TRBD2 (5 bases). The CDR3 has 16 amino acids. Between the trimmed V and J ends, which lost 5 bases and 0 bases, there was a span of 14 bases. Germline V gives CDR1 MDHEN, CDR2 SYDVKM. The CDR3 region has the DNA TGTGCCAGCAGTCGGAGAGGACTCTTAGCCAAAAACATTCAGTACTTC. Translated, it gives CASSRRGLLAKNIQYF.

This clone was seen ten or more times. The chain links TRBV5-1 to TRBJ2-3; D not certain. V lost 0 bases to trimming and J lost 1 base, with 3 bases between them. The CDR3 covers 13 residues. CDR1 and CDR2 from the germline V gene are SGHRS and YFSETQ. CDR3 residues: CASSLGGTDTQYF. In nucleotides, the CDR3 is TGCGCCAGCAGCTTGGGCGGCACAGATACGCAGTATTTT. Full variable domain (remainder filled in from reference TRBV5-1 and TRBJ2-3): KAGVTQTPRYLIKTRGQQVTLSCSPISGHRSVSWYQQTPGQGLQFLFEYFSETQRNKGNFPGRFSGRQFSNSRSEMNVSTLELGDSALYLCASSLGGTDTQYFGPGTRLTVL.

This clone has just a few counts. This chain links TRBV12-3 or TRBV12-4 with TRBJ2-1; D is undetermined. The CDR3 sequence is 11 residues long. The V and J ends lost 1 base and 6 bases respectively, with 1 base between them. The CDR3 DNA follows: TGTGCCAGCAGTTTAGTCAATGAGCAGTTCTTC. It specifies CASSLVNEQFF.

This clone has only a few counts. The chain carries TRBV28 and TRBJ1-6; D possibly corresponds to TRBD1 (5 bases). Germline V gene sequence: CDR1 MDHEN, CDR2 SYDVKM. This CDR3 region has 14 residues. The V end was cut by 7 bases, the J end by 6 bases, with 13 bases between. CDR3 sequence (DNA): TGTGCCAGCACCGTTAGACAGACTAATTCACCCCTCCACTTT. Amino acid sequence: CASTVRQTNSPLHF.

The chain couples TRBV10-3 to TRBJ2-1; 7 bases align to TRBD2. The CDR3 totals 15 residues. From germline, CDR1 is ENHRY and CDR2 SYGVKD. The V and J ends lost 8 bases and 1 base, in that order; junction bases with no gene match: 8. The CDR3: CAIGRRGWSYNEQFF. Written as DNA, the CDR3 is TGTGCCATCGGCCGGCGGGGGTGGTCCTACAATGAGCAGTTCTTC.

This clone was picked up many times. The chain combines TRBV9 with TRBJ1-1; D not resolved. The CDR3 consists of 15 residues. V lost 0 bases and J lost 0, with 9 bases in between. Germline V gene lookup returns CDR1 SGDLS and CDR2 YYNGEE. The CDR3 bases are TGTGCCAGCAGCGTAGGAGTGGGGATGAACACTGAAGCTTTCTTT. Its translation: CASSVGVGMNTEAFF.

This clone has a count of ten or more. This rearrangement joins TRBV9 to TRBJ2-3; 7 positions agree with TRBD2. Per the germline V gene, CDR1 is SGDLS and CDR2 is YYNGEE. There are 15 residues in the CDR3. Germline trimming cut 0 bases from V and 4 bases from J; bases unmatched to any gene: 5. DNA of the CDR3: TGTGCCAGCAGCGTAGCTTGGGGGGGGTCAGATACGCAGTATTTT. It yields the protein CASSVAWGGSDTQYF.